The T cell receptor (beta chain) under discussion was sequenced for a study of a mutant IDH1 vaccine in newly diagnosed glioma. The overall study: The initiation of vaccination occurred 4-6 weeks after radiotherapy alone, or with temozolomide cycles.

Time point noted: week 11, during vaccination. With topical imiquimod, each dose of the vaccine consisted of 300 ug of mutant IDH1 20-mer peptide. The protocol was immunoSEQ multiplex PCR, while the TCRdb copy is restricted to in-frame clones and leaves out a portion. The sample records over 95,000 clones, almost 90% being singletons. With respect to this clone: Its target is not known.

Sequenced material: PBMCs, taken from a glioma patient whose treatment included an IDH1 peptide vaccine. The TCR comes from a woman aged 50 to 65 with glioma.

The CDR3 DNA follows: TGTGCCAGCAGCTTTCTTACCGGGACAGGTAACACAGATACGCAGTATTTT. Translated: CASSFLTGTGNTDTQYF. The V and J genes are TRBV5-5 and TRBJ2-3, with 8 bases that match TRBD1. The V segment lost 2 bases and the J segment 2 bases; nucleotides outside the gene matches: 10. This CDR3 is built from 17 residues. Germline loops: CDR1 SGHKS, CDR2 YYEKEE (reference sequence).